This T cell receptor beta chain stems from a study of cytomegalovirus exposure and HLA in healthy donors. Amplification used 60 Vbeta primers and 13 Jbeta primers. As processed by the authors: In a later analysis, the count reached tens of millions of unique TCR beta chains, with approximately 10 million shared. Clones were sequenced by immunoSEQ multiplex PCR, and TCRdb holds only the in-frame ones, with some missing. The V and J calls and clone size come from that table; D and trimming were worked out from the DNA. This sample has around 100,000 clones, with around four fifths found just once. The V and J ends lost 8 bases and 8 bases, in that order; junction bases with no gene match: 14. The length of the CDR3 is 16 residues. Germline V lookup: CDR1 LNHNV, CDR2 YYDKDF (reference sequence).

The sample comprised PBMCs. The receptor was derived from a man between 40 and 49 years old in good health and CMV-seronegative. This chain uses TRBV15 with TRBJ2-3; 12 bases agree with TRBD2. The CDR3 nucleotides read TGTGCCACCCGAGGACTAGCGGGGCACGAAGATCGTACGCAGTATTTT. Translated, it gives CATRGLAGHEDRTQYF.